This T cell receptor (beta chain) is from a study of T cell responses to AZD1222 COVID-19 vaccine. Study conclusions and caveats: Sampling that yielded the repertoires occurred only after the peak T cell response.

Here immunoSEQ multiplex PCR was the method, and the copy in TCRdb shows in-frame clones only, minus some. Of more than 85,000 clones detected, about 90% appear once; the ten largest clones hold roughly 4.3%. V lost 4 bases to trimming and J lost 1 base; unmatched junction nucleotides: 3. The CDR3 extends over 14 amino acids. The germline V gene has CDR1 SGHTA and CDR2 FQGTGA. Regarding this clone: The antigen is undetermined.

The chain recombines TRBV7-3 with TRBJ1-1, with 7 bases matching TRBD1. The receptor was isolated from an adult who received the AZD1222 COVID-19 vaccine. The sequenced sample was peripheral blood, obtained 28 days after the second AZD1222 dose. The CDR3 protein is CASSSGQRNTEAFF. The CDR3 region has the DNA TGTGCCAGCAGCTCGGGACAGAGGAACACTGAAGCTTTCTTT.